The T cell receptor beta chain described here comes from a study of response to subunit inactivated influenza vaccine. TCRdb independently ran MiXCR on the RT-PCR reads; one entry per CDR3 protein. The sample includes about 540,000 distinct CDR3 sequences, approximately 20% of them seen just once. Germline V CDR1 and CDR2: SGHTA, FQGNSA. V lost 1 base and J 6 bases, leaving 12 bases between the germline ends. The CDR3 is made up of 14 amino acids. In its sample, this clonotype was seen a few times. This sample was also put to use in a study of T cells expressing NK-cell markers. That publication notes: 5'RACE template switching with UMIs produced the TCR beta cDNA. Researchers report these clonotypes also headed the CD3+CD56-NKG2C+ fraction in a handful of donors.

The TCR sequence derives from a man aged 45-65 years who received an inactivated influenza vaccine. The chain uses TRBV7-2 and TRBJ2-5; D not resolved. The sample here was CD4+ T cells sorted from PBMCs, taken less than 13 days after vaccination. The chain's CDR3 is CASSLEASSQTQYF. CDR3 nucleotides: TGTGCCAGCAGCTTAGAGGCTAGTTCGCAGACCCAGTACTTC.